This T cell receptor (beta chain) was recorded in a study of cytomegalovirus exposure and HLA in healthy donors. General study points: Cytomegalovirus status, reportedly, was diagnosed with high specificity and sensitivity by the classifier.

Concerning this clone itself: Its antigen is unknown.

Assay used: immunoSEQ multiplex PCR; TCRdb lists only in-frame clones, some missing. The sample consists of about 220,000 clones, 75% to 95% of them appearing once. Germline CDR1 is GTSNPN and CDR2 is SVGIG (reference sequence). V lost 4 bases and J lost 3; bases outside the gene matches: 20. This CDR3 has 19 residues. V and J are TRBV30 and TRBJ1-2; 10 bases are a match to TRBD1. This receptor was identified in a woman aged 18-29 years in good health and CMV-seronegative. Material for sequencing was PBMCs. DNA of the CDR3: TGTGCCTGGACCCCACGGGGTTTTCGGGACAGGGGATGGGACTATGGCTACACCTTC. This translates into CAWTPRGFRDRGWDYGYTF. The whole variable domain, filled in from reference TRBV30 and TRBJ1-2, reads SQTIHQWPATLVQPVGSPLSLECTVEGTSNPNLYWYRQAAGRGLQLLFYSVGIGQISSEVPQNLSASRPQDRQFILSSKKLLLSDSGFYLCAWTPRGFRDRGWDYGYTFGSGTRLTVV.